These 14 T cell receptor beta chains came from one sample sequenced in a study of blood T cell repertoires in COVID-19. Produced via immunoSEQ multiplex PCR; TCRdb's table is partial and in-frame only. The data contain over 55,000 clones, approximately 80% of them seen just once; the ten biggest clones take up approximately 3.8%. Sequencing was performed on PBMCs or T cells enriched from blood (not recorded which). The receptors originated from a woman between 35 and 50 years old with acute COVID-19.

The chain uses TRBV6-5 and TRBJ1-6; no clear D. The ends were cut back, 4 bases at V and 7 bases at J, with 5 bases in the middle. Germline CDR1 is MNHEY and CDR2 is SVGAGI. This CDR3 is 12 amino acids long. Written as DNA, the CDR3 is TGTGCCAGCAGTTTCTTAAATTCACCCCTCCACTTT. Its translation: CASSFLNSPLHF.

The chain has TRBV7-9 and TRBJ2-3, with TRBD2 matching over 9 bases. The CDR3 covers 16 residues. V shed 1 base, J shed 2 bases, and the junction held 4 bases outside the gene matches. From germline, CDR1 is SEHNR and CDR2 FQNEAQ (reference sequence). CDR3: CASSLDASGDTDTQYF. The CDR3 DNA is TGTGCCAGCAGCTTAGATGCTAGCGGGGACACAGATACGCAGTATTTT.

The genes are TRBV7-9 and TRBJ1-1, with D uncertain. The germline V gene encodes CDR1 SEHNR and CDR2 FQNEAQ (reference sequence). The ends were cut back, 1 base at V and 5 bases at J, with 8 bases in the middle. The CDR3 extends over 13 amino acids. The CDR3 protein is CASSLDARTEAFF. In nucleotides, the CDR3 is TGTGCCAGCAGCTTAGACGCGAGGACTGAAGCTTTCTTT.

The rearrangement uses TRBV19 and TRBJ2-6; 8 nucleotides align to TRBD1. V was pared by 4 bases and J by 5 bases, with 4 bases of the junction left unmatched. CDR1 and CDR2 (germline): LNHDA, SQIVND (reference sequence). This CDR3 spans 15 amino acids. Here the CDR3 reads CASSTRTGRANVLTF. CDR3 coding DNA: TGTGCCAGTAGTACCCGGACAGGGCGGGCCAACGTCCTGACTTTC.

This chain connects TRBV2 to TRBJ2-7; TRBD1 agrees at 7 bases. This CDR3 is built from 15 residues. CDR1 and CDR2 from the germline V gene are SNHLY and FYNNEI. Trimming cost V 6 bases and J 0 bases; bases outside gene matches: 8. CDR3 region: CASRPLGQVSYEQYF. The CDR3, as DNA: TGTGCCAGCAGGCCCCTCGGACAGGTCTCCTACGAGCAGTACTTC.

V is TRBV19 and J is TRBJ2-6; a weak D match, TRBD2 (5 bases). CDR3 size: 14 residues. CDR1 is LNHDA, CDR2 SQIVND, per germline (reference sequence). Trimming stripped 7 bases from V and 3 bases from J, with 10 bases between. CDR3 in amino acids: CASTHRGGANVLTF. CDR3 bases: TGTGCCAGTACCCACCGGGGTGGGGCCAACGTCCTGACTTTC.

The rearrangement links TRBV25-1 to TRBJ1-4; the match to TRBD1 covers 10 bases. The CDR3 totals 15 residues. After removal of 3 bases from V and 7 bases from J, the junction contained 5 bases not matched to a gene. Germline lookup yields CDR1 MGHDK and CDR2 SYGVNS. The CDR3 nucleotides read TGTGCCAGCAGTGAGCGGGACAGGGGAGGTGAAAAACTGTTTTTT. It encodes CASSERDRGGEKLFF.

This chain joins TRBV28 and TRBJ1-6, with D perhaps TRBD1 (5 bases). The CDR3 length is 17 residues. From germline, CDR1 is MDHEN and CDR2 SYDVKM. V gave up 5 bases and J gave up 4 bases, with 18 bases separating them. The chain's CDR3 is CASSQTAGTSYNSPLHF. CDR3 nucleotide sequence: TGTGCCAGCAGTCAAACGGCGGGGACCTCATATAATTCACCCCTCCACTTT.

This sequence joins TRBV9 and TRBJ1-5; 8 nucleotides agree with TRBD1. The trim removed 4 bases at V and 3 bases at J, leaving 6 bases unmatched. The CDR3 sequence is 15 residues long. Germline lookup yields CDR1 SGDLS and CDR2 YYNGEE. The CDR3 here is CASSLSGQDNQPQHF. The CDR3 DNA reads as TGTGCCAGCAGCTTGTCGGGACAGGACAATCAGCCCCAGCATTTT. The complete variable domain, with remaining parts taken from reference TRBV9 and TRBJ1-5, reads DSGVTQTPKHLITATGQRVTLRCSPRSGDLSVYWYQQSLDQGLQFLIQYYNGEERAKGNILERFSAQQFPDLHSELNLSSLELGDSALYFCASSLSGQDNQPQHFGDGTRLSIL.

This sequence joins TRBV11-2 and TRBJ1-3; no firm D call. This CDR3 contains 16 residues. Germline V gene data show CDR1 as SGHAT and CDR2 as FQNNGV. V lost 4 bases to trimming and J lost 0 bases, with 13 bases between them. The CDR3 loop is CASSSYRGSSGNTIYF. The CDR3 nucleotides are TGTGCCAGCAGCTCTTACCGGGGTAGCTCTGGAAACACCATATATTTT.

J is TRBJ2-7 and V is TRBV6-2 or TRBV6-3; maybe TRBD2 (7 bases). The length of the CDR3 is 16 residues. Germline V gene data show CDR1 as MNHEY and CDR2 as SVGEGT. V shed 2 bases and J shed 1 base, with 15 bases lying between them. The CDR3 sequence is CASSYRPGGLSYEQYV. The CDR3 bases are TGTGCCAGCAGTTACCGACCCGGGGGGCTTTCCTACGAGCAGTACGTC.

The chain links TRBV3-1 (or the pseudogene TRBV3-2) to TRBJ1-3; D unclear. Trimming stripped 4 bases from V and 0 bases from J, with 13 bases between. This CDR3 contains 16 residues. Germline lookup yields CDR1 LGHDT and CDR2 YNNKEL (reference sequence). CDR3 in amino acids: CASSPGKGNSGNTIYF. CDR3 in DNA: TGTGCCAGCAGCCCAGGAAAAGGTAACTCTGGAAACACCATATATTTT.

This chain links TRBV2 with TRBJ1-2; D possibly corresponds to TRBD1 (5 bases). The CDR3 is made up of 13 amino acids. CDR1 is SNHLY and CDR2 is FYNNEI in the germline V gene. The V end lost 8 bases, the J end lost 4 bases, and 14 bases lay between the germline ends. CDR3 coding DNA: TGTGCCAGCTGGGGGGGGAGTGGCTATGGCTACACCTTC. It codes for CASWGGSGYGYTF.

This clone showed up just once. The chain joins TRBV28 to TRBJ2-7; 7 nucleotides line up with TRBD2. The V segment lost 2 bases and the J segment 7 bases; nucleotides outside the gene matches: 14. The CDR3 covers 16 residues. Germline V CDR1 and CDR2: MDHEN, SYDVKM. CDR3 protein: CASSLPRRPSGGEQYF. The CDR3 region has the DNA TGTGCCAGCAGTTTACCCCGCCGCCCATCCGGGGGGGAGCAGTACTTC.